These 23 T cell receptor beta chains were all obtained from the same sample, sequenced in a study of T cell responses to AZD1222 COVID-19 vaccine. Generated by immunoSEQ multiplex PCR, the TCRdb table keeps only in-frame clones and is missing some. The sample lists 150,000 to 200,000 clones, 90% occurring once. The specimen was peripheral blood, collected on day 0 of AZD1222 vaccination. These receptors all come from an adult in good health.

The chain uses TRBV19 and TRBJ1-6; D unresolved. Germline V gene data show CDR1 as LNHDA and CDR2 as SQIVND (reference sequence). The V gene lost 3 bases and the J gene lost 8 bases, with 14 bases spanning the gap. CDR3 length: 15 amino acids. The CDR3 loop reads CASSIVGWEHSPLHF. The CDR3 bases are TGTGCCAGTAGTATTGTAGGATGGGAACATTCACCCCTCCACTTT.

The rearrangement joins TRBV28 to TRBJ1-2; the D is unclear. Germline CDR1 and CDR2: MDHEN and SYDVKM. The V and J ends lost 3 bases and 4 bases respectively, with 15 bases between them. The CDR3 has 15 amino acids. CDR3 residues: CASSFPNVKGYGYTF. In DNA form, the CDR3 reads TGTGCCAGCAGTTTCCCCAACGTAAAAGGCTATGGCTACACCTTC.

The chain couples TRBV18 to TRBJ1-1, with a tentative D call TRBD1 (5 bases). V shed 4 bases and J shed 6 bases, with 9 bases lying between them. CDR1 and CDR2 from the germline V gene are KGHSH and LQKENI. The CDR3 contains 12 residues. The DNA for the CDR3 is TGTGCCAGCTCACTTCAGGGTGCTGAAGCTTTCTTT. It is translated as CASSLQGAEAFF.

The V gene is TRBV2, the J gene TRBJ2-6; no clear D. V was cut by 4 bases and J by 0 bases, with 16 bases left in between. Germline V CDR1 and CDR2: SNHLY, FYNNEI. This CDR3 contains 18 residues. In nucleotides, the CDR3 is TGTGCCAGCAGTGGACCAGGCAGTAGGCCCTCTGGGGCCAACGTCCTGACTTTC. Translation: CASSGPGSRPSGANVLTF.

The rearrangement uses TRBV5-1 and TRBJ2-1; D is unclear. The CDR3 is 13 residues long. CDR1 and CDR2 from the germline V gene are SGHRS and YFSETQ. Trimming shortened V by 0 bases and J by 6 bases, and 7 bases separated the two germline ends. This CDR3 reads CASSLGNGNEQFF. For the CDR3, the DNA is TGCGCCAGCAGCTTGGGTAACGGCAATGAGCAGTTCTTC.

This sequence joins TRBV5-4 and TRBJ2-2; TRBD2 matches 8 bases. The CDR3 contains 16 residues. Germline loops: CDR1 SGHNT, CDR2 YYREEE (reference sequence). The ends lost 0 bases at V and 7 bases at J; junction bases unmatched: 8. The CDR3 sequence is CASSLGREGKYGELFF. The DNA for the CDR3 is TGTGCCAGCAGCTTGGGTCGGGAGGGCAAGTACGGGGAGCTGTTTTTT. Drawing the rest from reference TRBV5-4 and TRBJ2-2, the complete variable domain is ETGVTQSPTHLIKTRGQQVTLRCSSQSGHNTVSWYQQALGQGPQFIFQYYREEENGRGNFPPRFSGLQFPNYSSELNVNALELDDSALYLCASSLGREGKYGELFFGEGSRLTVL.

The chain joins TRBV28 to TRBJ2-7; D is perhaps TRBD2 (6 bases). The CDR3 runs to 13 residues. The ends were cut back, 8 bases at V and 1 base at J, with 12 bases in the middle. CDR1 is MDHEN, CDR2 SYDVKM, per germline. CDR3 sequence reads: CASRRAKSYEQYF. CDR3 nucleotide sequence: TGTGCCAGCCGGAGGGCGAAATCCTACGAGCAGTACTTC.

The CDR3 region has the DNA TGTGCCAGCAGCGACACTCCCTATGGCTACACCTTC. It yields the protein CASSDTPYGYTF. The chain links TRBV7-2 to TRBJ1-2; D is undetermined. The CDR3 is 12 residues long. CDR1 is SGHTA and CDR2 is FQGNSA in the germline V gene. V lost 5 bases and J lost 4, with 8 bases in between.

This chain links TRBV12-3 or TRBV12-4 with TRBJ2-3; D perhaps matches TRBD2 (6 bases). The CDR3 extends over 13 amino acids. The V and J ends lost 6 bases and 2 bases respectively, with 9 bases between them. In nucleotides, the CDR3 is TGTGCCAGCAGGAGGACTATCACAGATACGCAGTATTTT. This translates into CASRRTITDTQYF.

This chain joins TRBV7-9 and TRBJ1-5; D is ambiguous. CDR3 length equals 13 residues. V shed 2 bases and J shed 5 bases, with 7 bases lying between them. The germline V gene encodes CDR1 SEHNR and CDR2 FQNEAQ (reference sequence). The CDR3 DNA sequence: TGTGCCAGCAGCTTATACGTGGATCAGCCCCAGCATTTT. Residues: CASSLYVDQPQHF.

This clone was observed a single time. The chain employs TRBV6-5 and TRBJ1-2, with 9 bases that match TRBD1. The V and J ends lost 7 bases and 5 bases, in that order; junction bases with no gene match: 8. Germline V lookup: CDR1 MNHEY, CDR2 SVGAGI. The CDR3 is made up of 14 amino acids. The CDR3: CASISGTGQYGYTF. CDR3 DNA: TGTGCCAGCATCTCCGGGACAGGGCAATATGGCTACACCTTC.

The CDR3 loop is CASSLGPIGSTEAFF. The CDR3 DNA reads as TGTGCCAGCAGCTTGGGACCCATCGGGAGTACTGAAGCTTTCTTT. This rearrangement joins TRBV11-3 to TRBJ1-1; the D gene is possibly TRBD1 (5 bases). The V and J ends lost 3 bases and 5 bases respectively, with 16 bases between them. This CDR3 contains 15 residues. CDR1 and CDR2 (germline): SGHNT, YENEEA.

CDR3 loop: CASSLQGNSPLHF. The CDR3 coding sequence is TGCGCCAGCAGCTTGCAGGGAAATTCACCCCTCCACTTT. The chain joins TRBV10-2 to TRBJ1-6, with a weak D call TRBD1 (5 bases). From germline, CDR1 is WSHSY and CDR2 SAAADI. The CDR3 sequence is 13 residues long. V was shortened by 6 bases and J by 7 bases, with 10 bases between the two germline ends.

This sequence joins TRBV10-3 and TRBJ2-3, with D maybe TRBD2 (5 bases). The V end lost 6 bases, the J end lost 0 bases, and 10 bases lay between the germline ends. CDR1 ENHRY and CDR2 SYGVKD come from the germline V gene. This CDR3 region has 14 residues. The CDR3 coding sequence is TGTGCCATCAGCAGCGGCGCTAGCACAGATACGCAGTATTTT. It encodes CAISSGASTDTQYF.

This chain uses TRBV18 with TRBJ2-1, with no clear D. CDR3 length: 17 residues. CDR1 is KGHSH and CDR2 is LQKENI in the germline V gene. Trimming took 0 bases from V and 0 from J, leaving 12 bases between them. The chain's CDR3 is CASSPPKGTSSYNEQFF. The CDR3, as DNA: TGTGCCAGCTCACCACCGAAGGGTACGAGCTCCTACAATGAGCAGTTCTTC.

The J gene is TRBJ1-2, the V gene TRBV29-1, with D perhaps TRBD1 (5 bases). Germline V gene sequence: CDR1 SQVTM, CDR2 ANQGSEA. Trimming removed 3 bases from V and 7 bases from J, with 9 bases in between. The CDR3 has 11 residues. The CDR3 loop is CSVDAGIGYTF. CDR3 nucleotides: TGCAGCGTTGATGCAGGGATTGGCTACACCTTC.

The chain employs TRBV18 and TRBJ2-3, with 12 bases fitting TRBD2. Germline loops: CDR1 KGHSH, CDR2 LQKENI. The CDR3 runs 16 residues. With 3 bases clipped from V and 6 bases from J, the junction kept 7 bases outside the gene matches. CDR3 residues: CASSPMTSGSMDTQYF. The CDR3 region has the DNA TGTGCCAGCTCACCTATGACTAGCGGGAGTATGGATACGCAGTATTTT.

The chain couples TRBV19 to TRBJ1-4; 12 bases line up with TRBD1. V lost 4 bases, J lost 7 bases, and 7 bases stayed unmatched. This CDR3 is built from 16 residues. CDR1 and CDR2 (germline): LNHDA, SQIVND (reference sequence). CDR3 loop: CASSRDRGRRGEKLFF. CDR3 coding DNA: TGTGCCAGTAGTAGGGACAGGGGGCGCAGAGGTGAAAAACTGTTTTTT.

This clone occurred a few times. The chain uses TRBV28 and TRBJ1-5; D perhaps matches TRBD1 (6 bases). Trimming took 4 bases from V and 6 from J, leaving 7 bases between them. Germline V gene sequence: CDR1 MDHEN, CDR2 SYDVKM. This CDR3 is built from 12 residues. CDR3: CASSWGAQPQHF. For the CDR3, the DNA is TGTGCCAGCAGTTGGGGGGCTCAGCCCCAGCATTTT.

V is TRBV7-9 and J is TRBJ2-1; TRBD2 agrees at 7 bases. Germline lookup yields CDR1 SEHNR and CDR2 FQNEAQ (reference sequence). CDR3 size: 13 residues. V lost 4 bases to trimming and J lost 6 bases; unmatched junction nucleotides: 3. The CDR3 reads CASSSGGVNEQFF. The DNA for the CDR3 is TGTGCCAGCAGCTCTGGGGGGGTCAATGAGCAGTTCTTC. Combining the CDR3 with reference TRBV7-9 and TRBJ2-1 gives the whole variable domain DTGVSQNPRHKITKRGQNVTFRCDPISEHNRLYWYRQTLGQGPEFLTYFQNEAQLEKSRLLSDRFSAERPKGSFSTLEIQRTEQGDSAMYLCASSSGGVNEQFFGPGTRLTVL.

This chain connects TRBV19 to TRBJ2-1; the D call may be TRBD1 or TRBD2 (5 bases each). Trimming removed 6 bases at V and 7 bases at J, with 22 bases between. CDR1 is LNHDA, CDR2 SQIVND, per germline (reference sequence). The CDR3 runs to 16 residues. DNA for the CDR3: TGTGCCAGTAGCCCCTGGAGAGGGGTAGGCGGGAATGAGCAGTTCTTC. Translation gives CASSPWRGVGGNEQFF.

In DNA form, the CDR3 reads TGTGCCAGCTTACCTCCAAGGAGGGAACTTTATGGCTACACCTTC. This gives the protein CASLPPRRELYGYTF. The V and J genes are TRBV28 and TRBJ1-2; D remains unclear. From germline, CDR1 is MDHEN and CDR2 SYDVKM. The CDR3 consists of 15 residues. V was pared by 8 bases and J by 5 bases, with 21 bases between.

The chain recombines TRBV2 with TRBJ2-3; D is perhaps TRBD1 (6 bases). V dropped 11 bases and J dropped 2 bases, with 17 bases sitting between them. The CDR3 runs to 14 residues. Germline lookup yields CDR1 SNHLY and CDR2 FYNNEI. The CDR3 DNA sequence: TGTGCCTCCCGTAACAGGGTTTCCACAGATACGCAGTATTTT. Translating it yields CASRNRVSTDTQYF.